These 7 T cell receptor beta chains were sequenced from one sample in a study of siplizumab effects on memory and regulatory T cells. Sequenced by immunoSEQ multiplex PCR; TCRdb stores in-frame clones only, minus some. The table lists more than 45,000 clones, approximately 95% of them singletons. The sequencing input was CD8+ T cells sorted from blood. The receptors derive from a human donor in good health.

CDR3: CASSSDPGLGDTQYF. CDR3 DNA sequence: TGTGCCAGCAGCTCAGACCCAGGTCTCGGAGATACGCAGTATTTT. The chain uses TRBV7-6 and TRBJ2-3, with D hard to call. Trimming took 4 bases from V and 5 from J, leaving 16 bases between them. The CDR3 consists of 15 residues. The germline V gene has CDR1 SGHVS and CDR2 FNYEAQ.

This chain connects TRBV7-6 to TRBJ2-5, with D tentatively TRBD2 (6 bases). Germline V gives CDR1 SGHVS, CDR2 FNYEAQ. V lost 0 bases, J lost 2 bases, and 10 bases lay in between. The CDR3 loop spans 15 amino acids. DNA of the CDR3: TGTGCCAGCAGCTTAGCGCCAGGACTACAAGAGACCCAGTACTTC. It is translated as CASSLAPGLQETQYF.

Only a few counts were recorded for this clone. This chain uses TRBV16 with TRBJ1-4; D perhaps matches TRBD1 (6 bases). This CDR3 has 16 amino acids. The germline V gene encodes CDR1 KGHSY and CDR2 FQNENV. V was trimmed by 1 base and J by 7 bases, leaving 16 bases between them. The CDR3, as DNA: TGTGCCAGCAGCCAATTGAAGCCAGGGGCGGGTGAAAAACTGTTTTTT. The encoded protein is CASSQLKPGAGEKLFF. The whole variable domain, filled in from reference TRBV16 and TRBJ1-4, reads GEEVAQTPKHLVRGEGQKAKLYCAPIKGHSYVFWYQQVLKNEFKFLISFQNENVFDETGMPKERFSAKCLPNSPCSLEIQATKLEDSAVYFCASSQLKPGAGEKLFFGSGTQLSVL.

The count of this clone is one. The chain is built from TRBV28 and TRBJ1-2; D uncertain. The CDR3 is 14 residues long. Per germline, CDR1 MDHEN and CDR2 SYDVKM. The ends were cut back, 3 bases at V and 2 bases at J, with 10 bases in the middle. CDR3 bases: TGTGCCAGCAGTTTGGCCCGAGGAAACTATGGCTACACCTTC. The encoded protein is CASSLARGNYGYTF.

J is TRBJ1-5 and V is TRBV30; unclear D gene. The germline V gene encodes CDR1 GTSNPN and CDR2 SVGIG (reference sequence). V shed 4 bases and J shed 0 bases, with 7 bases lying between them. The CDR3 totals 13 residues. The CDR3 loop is CAWTGDSNQPQHF. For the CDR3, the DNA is TGTGCCTGGACTGGAGATAGCAATCAGCCCCAGCATTTT.

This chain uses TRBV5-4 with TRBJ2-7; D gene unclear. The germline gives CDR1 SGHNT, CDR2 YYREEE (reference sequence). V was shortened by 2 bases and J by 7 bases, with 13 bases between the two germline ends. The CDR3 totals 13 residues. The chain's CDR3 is CASSFEISTEQYF. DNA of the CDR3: TGTGCCAGCAGCTTCGAAATCAGCACGGAGCAGTACTTC.

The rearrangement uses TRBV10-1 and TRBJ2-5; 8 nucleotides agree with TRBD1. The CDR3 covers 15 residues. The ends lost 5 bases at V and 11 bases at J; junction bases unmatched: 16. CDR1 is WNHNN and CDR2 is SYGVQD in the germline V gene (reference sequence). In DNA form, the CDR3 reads TGCGCCAGCAGTATTGGACAGGGCCAGGTGAGGGAGCAGTACTTC. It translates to CASSIGQGQVREQYF.